A single count supports the clone carrying this T cell receptor (beta chain). This specimen comes from a study of blood T cell repertoires in COVID-19. The overall study: Acute-phase and convalescent COVID-19 samples originated in the United States, Italy and Spain. PBMCs, B-cell-depleted T cells, or T cells were the source of the cDNA or gDNA that made up the material.

Authors' processing steps: Nucleated cell counts were estimated from reference gene primer amplification. Produced via immunoSEQ multiplex PCR; TCRdb's table is partial and in-frame only. The V and J calls and clone size are taken from that table; D and trimming were inferred from the DNA. The sample comprises about 240,000 clones, roughly 80% of which are singletons, and around 3.4% rests with the top ten. The germline V gene has CDR1 SQVTM and CDR2 ANQGSEA. V trimming: 6 bases; J trimming: 4 bases; junction bases outside the gene matches: 4. This CDR3 comprises 13 residues. The TCR originated in a woman under 30 with acute or convalescent COVID-19. Sequences were obtained from peripheral blood. The chain couples TRBV29-1 to TRBJ2-3, with TRBD1 identical over 10 bases. The DNA for the CDR3 is TGCAGCGTCCTGACAGGGGGCGCAGATACGCAGTATTTT. Its translation is CSVLTGGADTQYF.